The rows below give T cell receptor beta chains drawn from one sample of a study of neoadjuvant anti-PD-1 for oral cavity cancer. The method was immunoSEQ multiplex PCR; TCRdb's version includes in-frame clones alone and lacks a portion of them. The sample lists approximately 15,000 clones, roughly 34% occurring once. The sample here was tumor tissue, taken after nivolumab (anti-PD-1) treatment. These TCRs come from a person aged 35-80 years with oral cavity squamous cell carcinoma. The CDR3 runs from the conserved cysteine through the conserved F or W. The order of the fields is V gene, clone size, D gene, J gene, CDR3 DNA, CDR3 protein. D genes are given only for firm matches. Size is stated for part of the rows, as once, few or many counts, or as a class when the clone is expanded.

TRBV4-3	few	TRBD2	TRBJ2-2	TGCGCCAGCAGCCAGTGGCGAGGAGCGGGGGTTTCCACCGGGGAGCTGTTTTTT	CASSQWRGAGVSTGELFF
TRBV9	-	-	TRBJ2-1	TGTGCCAGCAGCCCGAGGGGGGACAGCTCCTACAATGAGCAGTTCTTC	CASSPRGDSSYNEQFF
TRBV5-4	-	-	TRBJ2-5	TGTGCCAGCAGCTTGGAAGAGACCCAGTACTTC	CASSLEETQYF
TRBV6-1	medium-sized	-	TRBJ1-1	TGTGCCAGCACTCAAAGGGGGGTGACTGAAGCTTTCTTT	CASTQRGVTEAFF
TRBV6-1	-	TRBD1	TRBJ1-6	TGTGCCAGCACCGTAGACAGGGGGCGATCACCCCTCCACTTT	CASTVDRGRSPLHF
TRBV27	-	-	TRBJ2-7	TGTGCCAGCAGTCCGGGCTCCTACGAGCAGTACTTC	CASSPGSYEQYF
TRBV10-3	few	-	TRBJ1-1	TGTGCCATCAGTGAAATGGGGGGCACTGAAGCTTTCTTT	CAISEMGGTEAFF
TRBV11-2	few	-	TRBJ1-2	TGTGCCAGCAGCTTAGAACAGGGTTATGGCTACACCTTC	CASSLEQGYGYTF
TRBV6-5	few	TRBD1	TRBJ2-7	TGTGCCAGCAGGCCGACAGGGACCTACGAGCAGTACTTC	CASRPTGTYEQYF
TRBV25-1	-	-	TRBJ2-3	TGTGCCAGCAGTGAAAGAGGGCAGGTGGGAAATACGCAGTATTTT	CASSERGQVGNTQYF
TRBV6-6	-	-	TRBJ2-2	TGTGCCAGCAGCAACAGGAACACCGGGGAGCTGTTTTTT	CASSNRNTGELFF
TRBV11-2	few	-	TRBJ1-4	TGTGCCAGCAGCTCAACTTCTGGGGCTACTAATGAAAAACTGTTTTTT	CASSSTSGATNEKLFF
TRBV19	-	TRBD1	TRBJ1-3	TGTGCCAGTAGTCCTGACAGGGAAGATGGAAACACCATATATTTT	CASSPDREDGNTIYF
TRBV14	-	TRBD1	TRBJ1-3	TGTGCCAGCAGCCATGTACAGGGGCCATCTGGAAACACCATATATTTT	CASSHVQGPSGNTIYF
TRBV4-1	few	-	TRBJ1-6	TGCGCCAGCAGCCAAGTAAGGGGCGACAGAAGGAGCCGGGTTTATAATTCACCCCTCCACTTT	CASSQVRGDRRSRVYNSPLHF
TRBV18	many	-	TRBJ1-4	TGTGCCAGCTCATCTACAGGGAGGGAGATGGTTTTT	CASSSTGREMVF
TRBV5-1	-	-	TRBJ2-3	TGCGCCAGCAGCTCAAGCTACACAGATACGCAGTATTTT	CASSSSYTDTQYF
TRBV7-2	few	TRBD1	TRBJ1-1	TGTGCCAGCAGCTTCGGACAGGGCACTGAAGCTTTCTTT	CASSFGQGTEAFF
TRBV7-2	few	-	TRBJ1-4	TGTGCCAGCAGCCTCCGGGGTGAAAAACTGTTTTTT	CASSLRGEKLFF
TRBV6-5	-	-	TRBJ2-3	TGTGCGGCGGGGCGGGAAAGCACAGATACGCAGTATTTT	CAAGRESTDTQYF
TRBV5-1	-	TRBD2	TRBJ2-3	TGCGCCAGCAGCTTGACTAGCGGGGGCACAGATACGCAGTATTTT	CASSLTSGGTDTQYF
TRBV6-6	-	-	TRBJ1-1	TGTGCCAGCACCGATTTCACTGAAGCTTTCTTT	CASTDFTEAFF